This entry is about one TCR beta chain. Its antigen is undetermined. The germline CDR1 and CDR2 sequences are SGHNT and YENEEA. The V gene end was trimmed by 0 bases and the J gene end by 4 bases; junction bases not matched to a gene: 8. The CDR3 extends over 16 amino acids. The primer mix had 60 Vbeta and 13 Jbeta primers. Profiled with immunoSEQ multiplex PCR; TCRdb holds only in-frame clones, not every one. The table has under 200,000 clones, about 85% seen once. The data are from a study of cytomegalovirus exposure and HLA in healthy donors. The study, taken as a whole, reports: A later analysis found that most CMV-associated TCR beta chains appeared HLA-restricted.

This rearrangement joins TRBV11-3 to TRBJ2-7, with 8 bases matching TRBD2. This receptor was obtained from a man aged 18 to 30 in good health and CMV-seronegative. The sample taken for sequencing was PBMCs. CDR3 coding DNA: TGTGCCAGCAGCTTAGAGGCCGGTAGCGGGATTTACGAGCAGTACTTC. Encoded protein: CASSLEAGSGIYEQYF.